The rows below give T cell receptor beta chains drawn from one sample of a study of cytomegalovirus exposure and HLA in healthy donors. Method: immunoSEQ multiplex PCR; TCRdb's copy keeps in-frame clones and lacks some. The data hold 65,000 to 90,000 clones, with approximately 95% observed a single time. Sequencing was performed on PBMCs. The receptors here all came from a man aged 18 to 30 in good health and CMV-seronegative. CDR3s include the opening cysteine and the closing phenylalanine or tryptophan. D genes are given only for firm matches. Clone size appears in some rows only: once, few, many, or a class for an expanded clone.

D gene	CDR3 length	clone size	V gene	J gene	CDR3 protein	CDR3 DNA
TRBD1	15	once	TRBV13	TRBJ1-3	CASSGGTEKLNTIYF	TGTGCCAGCAGCGGAGGGACAGAAAAACTAAACACCATATATTTT
.	18	.	TRBV10-1	TRBJ2-6	CASSESTGPYSGANVLTF	TGCGCCAGCAGTGAGTCGACAGGTCCGTACTCTGGGGCCAACGTCCTGACTTTC
.	15	once	TRBV30	TRBJ1-2	CAWSVRTDSNYGYTF	TGTGCCTGGAGTGTAAGGACAGATTCTAACTATGGCTACACCTTC
.	14	.	TRBV5-1	TRBJ1-1	CASSTLQGDVEAFF	TGCGCCAGCAGTACACTACAGGGCGACGTTGAAGCTTTCTTT
TRBD1	16	.	TRBV4-2	TRBJ1-1	CASSQDPGQGNTEAFF	TGTGCCAGCAGCCAAGATCCGGGACAGGGGAACACTGAAGCTTTCTTT
TRBD1	13	.	TRBV2	TRBJ1-5	CASKTGGNQPQHF	TGTGCCAGCAAGACAGGGGGCAATCAGCCCCAGCATTTT
.	14	.	TRBV19	TRBJ1-1	CASRWSGGNTEAFF	TGTGCCAGCCGATGGTCCGGGGGGAACACTGAAGCTTTCTTT
.	11	.	TRBV10-3	TRBJ1-1	CAISGQNEAFF	TGTGCCATCAGTGGGCAAAATGAAGCTTTCTTT
.	14	.	TRBV18	TRBJ2-7	CASSGAHITYEQYF	TGTGCCAGCTCTGGGGCACACATTACCTACGAGCAGTACTTC
.	17	.	TRBV27	TRBJ2-3	CASSSATEWSSTDTQYF	TGTGCCAGCAGTTCCGCTACTGAGTGGTCTAGCACAGATACGCAGTATTTT
TRBD1	14	.	TRBV6-5	TRBJ1-3	CASHTTGVQGTIYF	TGTGCCAGCCACACGACAGGGGTTCAAGGCACCATATATTTT
.	11	.	TRBV20-1	TRBJ1-1	CSASRRTEAFF	TGCAGTGCCTCGCGGCGCACTGAAGCTTTCTTT
TRBD1	15	.	TRBV30	TRBJ1-2	CAWSAKGGSNYGYTF	TGTGCCTGGAGTGCAAAAGGGGGCAGCAACTATGGCTACACCTTC
.	17	.	TRBV9	TRBJ1-1	CASSVVGGGDGGLEAFF	TGTGCCAGCAGCGTAGTAGGGGGGGGAGATGGCGGGCTTGAAGCTTTCTTT
.	11	.	TRBV20-1	TRBJ1-2	CSARDLRGRDF	TGCAGTGCTAGAGATTTAAGGGGTAGGGACTTC
.	15	.	TRBV18	TRBJ1-5	CASSPRGGPPDAQHF	TGTGCCAGCTCACCTCGGGGGGGACCTCCCGACGCCCAGCATTTT
TRBD1	16	.	TRBV5-6	TRBJ1-1	CASSLYRGQRNTEAFF	TGTGCCAGCAGCTTGTACAGGGGCCAGAGGAACACTGAAGCTTTCTTT
.	14	.	TRBV10-3	TRBJ2-2	CAITRQENTGELFF	TGTGCCATCACGAGACAGGAGAACACCGGGGAGCTGTTTTTT
TRBD1	17	once	TRBV2	TRBJ1-5	CASSSMTGVFYDQPQHF	TGTGCCAGCAGTAGTATGACAGGGGTGTTTTACGATCAGCCCCAGCATTTT
TRBD1	16	.	TRBV5-6	TRBJ1-2	CASSLGDSFANYGYTF	TGTGCCAGCAGCTTGGGGGACAGCTTCGCTAACTATGGCTACACCTTC
TRBD2	16	.	TRBV5-4	TRBJ2-3	CASFPGTSGSTDTQYF	TGTGCCAGCTTCCCTGGGACTAGCGGATCCACAGATACGCAGTATTTT
.	12	once	TRBV5-5	TRBJ2-5	CASARPFETQYF	TGTGCCAGCGCCAGGCCCTTCGAGACCCAGTACTTC
TRBD2	15	.	TRBV6-5	TRBJ2-3	CASSPGLAGTDTQYF	TGTGCCAGCAGCCCAGGGCTAGCGGGCACAGATACGCAGTATTTT